This TCR beta chain was identified in a study of technical replicates of blood from a few donors (dated by TCRdb to the late 2010s). A remark on this clone: The specificity of this receptor is unknown. Within one base of it there is no much larger clone, and no base qualities were kept.

The library was obtained by the immunoSEQ multiplex PCR assay. Held by TCRdb, this immuneACCESS table contains in-frame sequences only and omits some clones. Under half of the omission traces to an unresolved V gene where checked; the cause of the rest is unknown. This sample comprises about 66,000 clones, 88% of them detected only once. The ten most abundant clones make up approximately 4.5% of the sample. The CDR3 spans 14 residues, from the cysteine through the phenylalanine. The read is trimmed to its CDR3 DNA, 42 bases read in frame from base 1. The germline V gene specifies SQVTM as CDR1 and ANQGSEA as CDR2. From V the trimming removes 4 bases and from J it removes 0 bases, while the gene matches leave 6 bases of the junction unaccounted for.

The V and J genes are TRBV29-1 and TRBJ2-7; TRBD1 matches 7 bases in the middle. Source material: PBMCs. The origin of this receptor is a human donor in good health. Some clones in this sample may be carry-over from other donors' samples. CDR3 protein: CSVVAGTASYEQYF. The nucleotide sequence is TGCAGCGTTGTAGCCGGGACAGCCTCCTACGAGCAGTACTTC.